Sequencing of this T cell receptor beta chain was carried out in a study of cytomegalovirus exposure and HLA in healthy donors. A note on this clone: Antigen unknown.

The CDR3 length is 16 residues. V shed 4 bases and J 7 bases; nucleotides not matched to a gene: 10. From germline, CDR1 is MNHEY and CDR2 SVGAGI. The PCR was carried out with 60 Vbeta primers and 13 Jbeta primers. The protocol was immunoSEQ multiplex PCR, while the TCRdb copy is restricted to in-frame clones and leaves out a portion. Recorded for this sample: 110,000 to 150,000 clones. General study points: Researchers counted some 150 TCR beta chains as cytomegalovirus-associated.

The sequencing input was PBMCs. V gene TRBV6-5 combines with J gene TRBJ1-5, with 10 nucleotides matching TRBD1. This clonotype was sampled from a male donor in good health and CMV-seronegative. CDR3 amino acids: CASSSGTGVSEQPQHF. CDR3 nucleotide sequence: TGTGCCAGCAGTTCCGGGACAGGGGTCTCAGAACAGCCCCAGCATTTT.